This is a list of T cell receptor beta chains from one sample in a study of cytomegalovirus exposure and HLA in healthy donors. TCRdb keeps only in-frame clones here, not all; method: immunoSEQ multiplex PCR. The table shows some 150,000 clones, with about two thirds occurring only once. Input material: PBMCs. These receptor sequences come from a man between 50 and 59 years old in good health and CMV-seropositive. Each CDR3 is given with its conserved first and last residue. D genes are given only for firm matches. Only part of the rows carry a size: once, few, many, or a class if the clone is expanded.

v_gene,j_gene,abundance,d_gene,CDR3aa,CDR3nt
TRBV10-2,TRBJ1-1,NA,NA,CASSVIGGTEAFF,TGCGCCAGCAGTGTAATCGGGGGGACTGAAGCTTTCTTT
TRBV2,TRBJ1-5,NA,NA,CASSRQENQPQHF,TGTGCCAGCAGCCGACAGGAGAATCAGCCCCAGCATTTT
TRBV28,TRBJ2-5,NA,TRBD2,CASSWMGGPGTQYF,TGTGCCAGCAGTTGGATGGGAGGGCCGGGGACCCAGTACTTC
TRBV4-3,TRBJ1-1,few,TRBD1,CASSQSPTGMNTEAFF,TGCGCCAGCAGCCAATCTCCGACAGGGATGAACACTGAAGCTTTCTTT
TRBV15,TRBJ2-1,once,NA,CATSTGGGSSYNEQFF,TGTGCCACCAGCACAGGGGGCGGGAGTTCCTACAATGAGCAGTTCTTC
TRBV18,TRBJ1-5,NA,NA,CASSQGVVPNQPQHF,TGTGCCAGCTCCCAGGGCGTAGTACCTAATCAGCCCCAGCATTTT
TRBV4-1,TRBJ2-5,NA,TRBD2,CASSQDPSGGLRAQYF,TGCGCCAGCAGCCAAGATCCTAGCGGGGGGCTGAGGGCCCAGTACTTC
TRBV5-1,TRBJ2-7,NA,NA,CASSLALQVGGYEQYF,TGCGCCAGCAGCTTGGCCTTGCAGGTTGGTGGCTACGAGCAGTACTTC
TRBV7-2,TRBJ2-7,few,TRBD1,CASNEQGASYEQYF,TGTGCCAGCAATGAGCAGGGGGCCTCCTACGAGCAGTACTTC
TRBV27,TRBJ2-1,NA,NA,CASSPNLLPTNEQFF,TGTGCCAGCAGTCCCAATCTACTACCGACCAATGAGCAGTTCTTC
TRBV18,TRBJ2-3,NA,NA,CASSPIRAYTDTQYF,TGTGCCAGCTCACCAATCAGGGCCTACACAGATACGCAGTATTTT
TRBV5-1,TRBJ1-2,NA,NA,CAGSLDQDYNYGYTF,TGCGCCGGCAGCTTGGATCAGGATTATAACTATGGCTACACCTTC
TRBV4-1,TRBJ2-7,NA,TRBD2,CASSPSTGTSSHEQCF,TGCGCCAGCAGCCCATCCACCGGGACTAGCTCCCACGAGCAGTGCTTC
TRBV5-4,TRBJ2-7,NA,NA,CASSPRGSYEQYF,TGTGCCAGCAGCCCCCGAGGGAGCTACGAGCAGTACTTC
TRBV7-8,TRBJ2-3,NA,NA,CASSLAGGRVTDTQYF,TGTGCCAGCAGCTTAGCGGGGGGGCGAGTCACAGATACGCAGTATTTT
TRBV7-2,TRBJ1-1,NA,TRBD1,CASSLRTGKAFF,TGTGCCAGCAGCCTCCGGACAGGGAAAGCTTTCTTT
TRBV7-6,TRBJ1-2,NA,TRBD1,CASSLEPSPGTGEAGYTF,TGTGCCAGCAGCTTAGAACCGAGTCCAGGGACAGGGGAGGCTGGCTACACCTTC
TRBV19,TRBJ1-2,NA,NA,CASSPTGSNYGYTF,TGTGCCAGTAGTCCAACAGGTTCGAACTATGGCTACACCTTC
TRBV5-1,TRBJ2-6,NA,NA,CASSLAGVSGANVLTF,TGCGCCAGCAGCTTGGCCGGGGTCTCCGGGGCCAACGTCCTGACTTTC
TRBV4-1,TRBJ2-7,NA,TRBD2,CASSQLAGGNEQYF,TGCGCCAGCAGTCAACTAGCGGGAGGGAACGAGCAGTATTTC
TRBV7-8,TRBJ2-1,NA,TRBD1,CASSQEGDRGPRRQFF,TGTGCCAGCAGCCAAGAGGGGGACAGGGGACCCCGTCGGCAGTTCTTC
TRBV4-3,TRBJ1-2,few,NA,CASSQGIMWRDDPNYGYTF,TGCGCCAGCAGCCAAGGTATAATGTGGAGGGACGATCCAAACTATGGCTACACCTTC
TRBV28,TRBJ1-5,once,NA,CASSFHGAYNQPQHF,TGTGCCAGCAGTTTCCATGGGGCTTACAATCAGCCCCAGCATTTT
TRBV7-2,TRBJ2-3,few,NA,CASSPDWDTQYF,TGTGCCAGCAGCCCGGACTGGGATACGCAGTATTTT